Described below is a single T cell receptor (beta chain) sequence and its context. Its specificity is not known. The T cells that were sequenced for TCR beta were CD8+ and CD4+ cells from blood. Controls were age- and sex-matched healthy donors. Random hexamers were used to reverse transcribe roughly 0.45 to 1 ug of RNA. Amplification of TCR beta CDR3 spanned 54 Vbeta and 13 Jbeta via immunoSEQ multiplex PCR. Each CDR3 protein is one row after TCRdb ran MiXCR on the immunoSEQ multiplex PCR reads. Among 100,000 to 150,000 distinct CDR3 sequences listed, around 94% were seen once. The data belong to a study of CD8 T cells in Susac syndrome. The study's findings and limits: The study admitted that it had a relatively small number of individuals in its TCR sequencing and HLA analysis.

V lost 4 bases and J lost 4; bases outside the gene matches: 14. This CDR3 contains 20 residues. CDR1 and CDR2 from the germline V gene are MNHNS and SASEGT. V and J are TRBV6-1 and TRBJ2-3; 16 bases agree with TRBD2. The sequence was collected from a human donor in good health. Sequencing used CD4+ T cells from PBMCs. The CDR3 DNA sequence: TGTGCCAGCAGTGCCCCCTTCGGGGGGACTAGCGGGAGGGCCCCAGATACGCAGTATTTT. Residues: CASSAPFGGTSGRAPDTQYF.